The 4 T cell receptor beta chains below all came from one sample that was sequenced in a study of glioma-infiltrating T cells after dendritic cell vaccination. Described time point: after dendritic cell vaccination, including at tumor progression/relapse. TCRdb keeps only in-frame clones here, not all; method: immunoSEQ multiplex PCR. Among about 46,000 clones, 89% were seen once, and the ten largest hold around 5%. The sequenced sample was blood, obtained after dendritic cell vaccination. These receptors all come from a human donor with glioblastoma.

The chain is built from TRBV11-2 and TRBJ1-1; D ambiguous. CDR3 length: 14 amino acids. CDR1 is SGHAT and CDR2 is FQNNGV in the germline V gene. V lost 1 base, J lost 2 bases, and 8 bases lay in between. The CDR3 coding sequence is TGTGCCAGCAGCTTAGCTACAGAAAACACTGAAGCTTTCTTT. Protein product: CASSLATENTEAFF. Full variable domain (remainder filled in from reference TRBV11-2 and TRBJ1-1): EAGVAQSPRYKIIEKRQSVAFWCNPISGHATLYWYQQILGQGPKLLIQFQNNGVVDDSQLPKDRFSAERLKGVDSTLKIQPAKLEDSAVYLCASSLATENTEAFFGQGTRLTVV.

The sample holds a few counts of this clone. This chain links TRBV25-1 with TRBJ2-3; TRBD2 aligns across 7 bases. The trim removed 6 bases at V and 1 base at J, leaving 7 bases unmatched. There are 15 residues in the CDR3. Germline V CDR1 and CDR2: MGHDK, SYGVNS. The CDR3 sequence: CASSPAGTRTDTQYF. For the CDR3, the DNA is TGTGCCAGCAGCCCAGCGGGGACCCGCACAGATACGCAGTATTTT.

The chain uses TRBV7-9 and TRBJ2-7; 9 positions match TRBD2. The CDR3 spans 14 residues. Germline assignment: CDR1 SEHNR and CDR2 FQNEAQ (reference sequence). The ends lost 5 bases at V and 6 bases at J; junction bases unmatched: 8. The CDR3 nucleotides are TGTGCCAGCAGCCCCCCGGTAGCGGGAGCCGAGCAGTACTTC. Its protein is CASSPPVAGAEQYF.

The rearrangement joins TRBV28 to TRBJ2-7; 8 nucleotides line up with TRBD1. The J segment lost 3 bases and the V segment lost 8 bases, leaving 9 bases of the junction unmatched. CDR3 size: 14 residues. Germline lookup yields CDR1 MDHEN and CDR2 SYDVKM. The CDR3 sequence is CASCRQGLVYEQYF. Written as DNA, the CDR3 is TGTGCCAGCTGCAGACAGGGGCTGGTCTACGAGCAGTACTTC.